This T cell receptor beta chain appears in the sequencing data of a study of blood T cell repertoires in COVID-19. Study-wide context: Samples representing acute and convalescent COVID-19 were sourced from the United States, Italy and Spain. PBMCs, B-cell-depleted T cells, or T cells were the source of the cDNA or gDNA that made up the material.

This CDR3 has 15 amino acids. CDR1 MNHEY and CDR2 SVGAGI come from the germline V gene. V dropped 0 bases and J dropped 6 bases, with 11 bases sitting between them. Authors' analysis steps: Counts of nucleated cells, estimated from reference gene primer amplification, were obtained. Repertoires were generated with immunoSEQ multiplex PCR, while TCRdb's copy carries only in-frame clones and drops some. V, J and clone size were drawn from that table, and D and trimming were deduced from the DNA. The sample has approximately 300,000 clones; 80% to 90% are singletons. Sequenced sample: peripheral blood. This chain joins TRBV6-5 and TRBJ1-4, with D maybe TRBD1 (6 bases). The source is a man aged 45 to 65 with active or convalescent COVID-19. CDR3 region: CASSYSNRVDEKLFF. CDR3 DNA: TGTGCCAGCAGTTACTCAAACAGGGTGGATGAAAAACTGTTTTTT.